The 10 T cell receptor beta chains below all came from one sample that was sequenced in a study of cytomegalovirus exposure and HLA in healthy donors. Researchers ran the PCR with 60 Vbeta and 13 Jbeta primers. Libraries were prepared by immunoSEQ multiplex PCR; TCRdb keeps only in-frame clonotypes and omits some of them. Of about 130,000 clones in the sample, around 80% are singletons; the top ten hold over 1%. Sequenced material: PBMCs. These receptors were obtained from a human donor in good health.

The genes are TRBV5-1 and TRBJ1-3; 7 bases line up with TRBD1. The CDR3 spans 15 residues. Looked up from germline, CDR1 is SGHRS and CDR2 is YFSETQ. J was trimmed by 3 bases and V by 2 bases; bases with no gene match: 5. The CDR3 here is CASSLYRGGGNTIYF. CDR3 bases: TGCGCCAGCAGCTTATACAGGGGTGGTGGAAACACCATATATTTT.

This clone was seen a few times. The CDR3 reads CASSPRQIYEQYF. CDR3 DNA sequence: TGTGCCAGCAGCCCGAGACAGATCTACGAGCAGTACTTC. The rearrangement links TRBV7-9 to TRBJ2-7; a possible D gene is TRBD1 (5 bases). This CDR3 spans 13 amino acids. Trimming stripped 5 bases from V and 3 bases from J, with 11 bases between. Germline CDR1 SEHNR, CDR2 FQNEAQ (reference sequence).

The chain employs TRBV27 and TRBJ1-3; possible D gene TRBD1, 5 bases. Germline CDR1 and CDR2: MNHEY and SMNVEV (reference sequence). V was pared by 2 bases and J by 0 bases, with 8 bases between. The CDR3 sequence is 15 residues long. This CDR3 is CASSLATGSGNTIYF. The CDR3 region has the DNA TGTGCCAGCAGTTTAGCTACAGGCTCTGGAAACACCATATATTTT.

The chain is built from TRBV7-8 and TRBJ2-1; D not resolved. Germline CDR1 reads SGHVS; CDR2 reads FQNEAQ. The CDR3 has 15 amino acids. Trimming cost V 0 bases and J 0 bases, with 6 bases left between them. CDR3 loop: CASSLATASYNEQFF. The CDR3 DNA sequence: TGTGCCAGCAGCTTAGCCACAGCCTCCTACAATGAGCAGTTCTTC.

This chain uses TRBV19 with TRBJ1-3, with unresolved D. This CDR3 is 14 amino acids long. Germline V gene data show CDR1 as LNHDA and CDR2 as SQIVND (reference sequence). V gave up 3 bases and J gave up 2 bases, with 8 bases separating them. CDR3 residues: CASSIRGTGNTIYF. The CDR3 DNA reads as TGTGCCAGTAGTATTCGGGGAACTGGAAACACCATATATTTT.

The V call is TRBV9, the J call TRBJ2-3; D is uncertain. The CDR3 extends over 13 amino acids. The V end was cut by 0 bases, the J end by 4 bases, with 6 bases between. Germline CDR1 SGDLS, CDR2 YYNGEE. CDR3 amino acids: CASSVETPDTQYF. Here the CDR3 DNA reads TGTGCCAGCAGCGTAGAAACACCAGATACGCAGTATTTT.

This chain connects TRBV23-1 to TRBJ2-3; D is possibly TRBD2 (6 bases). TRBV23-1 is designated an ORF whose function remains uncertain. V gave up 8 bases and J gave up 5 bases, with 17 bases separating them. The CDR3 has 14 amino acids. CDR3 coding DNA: TGCGCCAGCTCGAACGGGGGTGCGGGAGATACGCAGTATTTT. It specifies CASSNGGAGDTQYF.

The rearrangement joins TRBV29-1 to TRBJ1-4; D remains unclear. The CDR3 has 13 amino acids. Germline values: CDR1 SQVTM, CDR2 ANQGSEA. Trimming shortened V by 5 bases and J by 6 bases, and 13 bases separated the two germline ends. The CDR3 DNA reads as TGCAGCGTTTTAAGGTTCGAGGATGAAAAACTGTTTTTT. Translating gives CSVLRFEDEKLFF.

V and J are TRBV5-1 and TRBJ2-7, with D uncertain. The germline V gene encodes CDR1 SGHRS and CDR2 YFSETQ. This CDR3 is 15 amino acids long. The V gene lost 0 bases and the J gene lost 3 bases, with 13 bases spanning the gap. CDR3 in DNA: TGCGCCAGCAGCTTGGGAGACGTGGGCTACTACGAGCAGTACTTC. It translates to CASSLGDVGYYEQYF.

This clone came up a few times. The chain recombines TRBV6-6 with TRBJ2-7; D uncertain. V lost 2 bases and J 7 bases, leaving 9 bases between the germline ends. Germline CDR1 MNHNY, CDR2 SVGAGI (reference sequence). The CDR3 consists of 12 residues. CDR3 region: CASSYLSLEQYF. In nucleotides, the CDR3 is TGTGCCAGCAGTTACCTCAGTCTGGAGCAGTACTTC.